This T cell receptor (beta chain) was recorded in a study of T-cell memory formation after mild COVID-19. Study details: Clusters of TCRs were largely donor specific.

Study-level results: There were some responding clones in pre-infection memory, which suggested that cross-reactive memory had joined. Contracting clones localized mainly to CM and EM when CD4+ and mainly to EMRA when CD8+.

Notes on this clonotype: Its antigen remains unidentified.

5'RACE with constant-segment primers yielded barcoded, UMI-tagged TCR alpha and TCR beta cDNA libraries. MiXCR was run by TCRdb on the 5' RACE reads, yielding one entry per CDR3 protein. This table holds 400,000 to 450,000 distinct CDR3 sequences, 15% to 20% found once. Trimming shortened V by 4 bases and J by 4 bases, and 16 bases separated the two germline ends. This CDR3 has 14 amino acids. Germline V CDR1 and CDR2: SQVTM, ANQGSEA. The chain joins TRBV29-1 to TRBJ1-2; tentatively, D is TRBD1 (6 bases). This receptor was identified in a man between 18 and 29 years old who had mild COVID-19 (a few samples of this study predate the infection). Cell type and time point are not known. Sequenced sample: PBMCs or a T cell subset sorted from them (not recorded which). The CDR3 is CSVGGASSAYGYTF. The CDR3, as DNA: TGCAGCGTTGGGGGGGCATCCAGTGCCTATGGCTACACCTTC.